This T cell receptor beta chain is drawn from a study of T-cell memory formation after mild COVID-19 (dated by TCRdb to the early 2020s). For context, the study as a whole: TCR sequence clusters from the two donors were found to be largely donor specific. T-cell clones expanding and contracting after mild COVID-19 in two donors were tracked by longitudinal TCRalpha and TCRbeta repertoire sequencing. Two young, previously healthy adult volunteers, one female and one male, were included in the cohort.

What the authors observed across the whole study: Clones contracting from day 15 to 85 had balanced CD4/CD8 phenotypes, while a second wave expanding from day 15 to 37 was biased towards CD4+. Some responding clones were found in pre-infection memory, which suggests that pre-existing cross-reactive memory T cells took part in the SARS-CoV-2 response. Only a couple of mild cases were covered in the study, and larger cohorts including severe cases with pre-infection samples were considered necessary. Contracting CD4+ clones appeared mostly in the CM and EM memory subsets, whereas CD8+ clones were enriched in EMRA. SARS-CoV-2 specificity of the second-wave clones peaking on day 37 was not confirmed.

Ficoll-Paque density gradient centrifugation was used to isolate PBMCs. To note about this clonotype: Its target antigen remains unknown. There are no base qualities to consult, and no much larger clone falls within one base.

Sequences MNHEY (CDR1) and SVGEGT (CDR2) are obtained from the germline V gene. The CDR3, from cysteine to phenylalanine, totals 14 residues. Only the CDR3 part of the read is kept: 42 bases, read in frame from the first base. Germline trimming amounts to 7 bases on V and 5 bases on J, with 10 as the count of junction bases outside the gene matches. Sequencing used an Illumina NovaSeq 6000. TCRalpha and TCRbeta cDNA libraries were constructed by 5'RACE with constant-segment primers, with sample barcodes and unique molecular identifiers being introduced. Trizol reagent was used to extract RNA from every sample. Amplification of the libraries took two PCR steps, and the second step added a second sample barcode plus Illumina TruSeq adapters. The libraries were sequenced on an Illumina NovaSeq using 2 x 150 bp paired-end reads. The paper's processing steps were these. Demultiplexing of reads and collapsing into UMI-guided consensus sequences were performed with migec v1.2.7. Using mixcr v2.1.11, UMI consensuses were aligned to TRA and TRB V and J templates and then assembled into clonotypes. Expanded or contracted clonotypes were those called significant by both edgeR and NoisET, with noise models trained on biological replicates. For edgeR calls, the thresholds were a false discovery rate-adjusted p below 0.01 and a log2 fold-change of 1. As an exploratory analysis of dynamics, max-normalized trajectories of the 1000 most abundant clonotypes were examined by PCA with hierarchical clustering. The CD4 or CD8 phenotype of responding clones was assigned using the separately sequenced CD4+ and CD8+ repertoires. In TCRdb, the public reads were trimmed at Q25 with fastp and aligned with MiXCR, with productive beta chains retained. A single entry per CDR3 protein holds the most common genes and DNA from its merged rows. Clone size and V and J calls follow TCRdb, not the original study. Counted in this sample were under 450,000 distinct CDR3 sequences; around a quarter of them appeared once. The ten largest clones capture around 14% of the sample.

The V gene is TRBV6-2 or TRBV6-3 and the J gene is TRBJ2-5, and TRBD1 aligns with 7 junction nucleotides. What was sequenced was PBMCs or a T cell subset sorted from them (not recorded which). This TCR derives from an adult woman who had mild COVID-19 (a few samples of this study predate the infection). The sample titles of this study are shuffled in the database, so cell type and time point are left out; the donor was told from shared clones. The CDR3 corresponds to CASNPGQARETQYF. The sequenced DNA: TGTGCCAGCAATCCCGGACAGGCGAGGGAGACCCAGTACTTC.